This T cell receptor beta chain originates from a study of blood T cell repertoires in COVID-19. At the level of the study: Sources were T cells, B-cell-depleted T cells, or PBMCs; the material itself was cDNA or gDNA.

This table comes from immunoSEQ multiplex PCR, and its TCRdb copy is limited to in-frame clones, with some not included. The sample yields roughly 200,000 clones, about four fifths seen once. The germline gives CDR1 MNHEY, CDR2 SVGAGI. The CDR3 totals 14 residues. Trimming left V 7 bases short and J 0 bases short, with 10 bases between. This sequence originates from a man between 45 and 60 years old with active or convalescent COVID-19. The specimen was peripheral blood. V is TRBV6-5 and J is TRBJ1-3; D remains ambiguous. CDR3 amino acids: CASTSIGSGNTIYF. CDR3 nucleotide sequence: TGTGCCAGCACCTCCATCGGCTCTGGAAACACCATATATTTT.